The 27 T cell receptor beta chains presented below share a single source sample, sequenced in a study of shared clonotypes between healthy human individuals (dated by TCRdb to about 2020). CD8 naive samples consisted of CD45RO-negative cells that were positively selected for CCR7, yielding a CD45RA+CCR7+ population without TemRA cells. Library preparation employed the immunoSEQ multiplex PCR assay. As stored in TCRdb, this immuneACCESS dataset retains in-frame rearrangements with V and J assigned. A fraction of the clones does not appear; measured against another copy, unresolved V genes explain less than half of the discrepancy, and the remainder lacks a known reason. The sample table contains some 2 million clones; only one count was recorded for about 94% of them. The top ten clonotypes cover around 1.2% of the sample. Sequenced sample: naive CD8+ T cells sorted from blood. The sample's cell subset or site, from its label and the paper: CD45RA+CCR7+. Receptor source: a young man in good health.

This clone was found a few times. Other nucleotide sequences from this sample produce the same CDR3. V is TRBV13 and J is TRBJ2-7; a possible D gene is TRBD2 (6 bases). Germline CDR1 PRHDT, CDR2 FYEKMQ (reference sequence). V was clipped by 0 bases and J by 0 bases, with 9 bases between them. The CDR3 is 15 amino acids. DNA for the CDR3: TGTGCCAGCAGCTTAGGGCGGGGTAGCTCCTACGAGCAGTACTTC. Amino acids: CASSLGRGSSYEQYF.

J is TRBJ2-1 and V is TRBV6-4, with 12 bases that match TRBD2. CDR3 size: 18 residues. Germline CDR1 is MRHNA and CDR2 is SNTAGT. The junction had 14 bases not matched to a gene; V was cut back by 6 bases and J by 5 bases. The CDR3 here is CASSARASGGAWNNEQFF. The CDR3 nucleotides read TGTGCCAGCAGCGCCCGGGCTAGCGGGGGGGCCTGGAACAATGAGCAGTTCTTC.

The V gene is TRBV11-2, the J gene TRBJ1-5, with 7 positions matching TRBD1. J lost 2 bases, V lost 6 bases, and 7 bases had no gene match. Germline V gene data show CDR1 as SGHAT and CDR2 as FQNNGV. CDR3 length equals 15 residues. CDR3 DNA sequence: TGTGCCAGCAGTTGGGGCCAGGGGGGCAATCAGCCCCAGCATTTT. Encoded protein: CASSWGQGGNQPQHF.

For this clone: Other DNA sequences in this sample translate to the same CDR3. The chain recombines TRBV2 with TRBJ2-1; TRBD1 aligns across 11 bases. CDR1 is SNHLY, CDR2 FYNNEI, per germline. The CDR3 consists of 15 residues. After removal of 3 bases from V and 4 bases from J, the junction contained 2 bases not matched to a gene. CDR3 region: CASSEGQGGYNEQFF. The CDR3, as DNA: TGTGCCAGCAGTGAGGGACAGGGGGGGTACAATGAGCAGTTCTTC.

DNA of the CDR3: TGTGCCAGCAGCCCTGGACAGGACGATGGCTACACCTTC. Protein product: CASSPGQDDGYTF. The rearrangement joins TRBV6-6 to TRBJ1-2, with 7 bases identical to TRBD1. CDR3 length equals 13 residues. Germline assignment: CDR1 MNHNY and CDR2 SVGAGI (reference sequence). The junction had 7 bases not matched to a gene; V was cut back by 6 bases and J by 6 bases.

Regarding this clone: This specimen includes other DNA sequences encoding the same CDR3. The chain combines TRBV5-6 with TRBJ2-2; no firm D call. The CDR3 totals 14 residues. CDR1 and CDR2 (germline): SGHDT, YYEEEE. V was cut by 0 bases and J by 1 base, with 4 bases left in between. CDR3: CASSLVQNTGELFF. For the CDR3, the DNA is TGTGCCAGCAGCTTGGTTCAGAACACCGGGGAGCTGTTTTTT.

This chain joins TRBV7-3 and TRBJ2-3; no clear D. Germline assignment: CDR1 SGHTA and CDR2 FQGTGA. The CDR3 runs 15 residues. V lost 4 bases to trimming and J lost 4 bases, with 15 bases between them. In nucleotides, the CDR3 is TGTGCCAGCAGCTCCCCGGGCCCCTACCCAGATACGCAGTATTTT. It codes for CASSSPGPYPDTQYF.

The V gene is TRBV19, the J gene TRBJ2-1; the D gene is possibly TRBD2 (6 bases). The CDR3 sequence is 13 residues long. V lost 6 bases and J lost 7, with 13 bases in between. Per germline, CDR1 LNHDA and CDR2 SQIVND (reference sequence). The CDR3, as DNA: TGTGCCAGTAGGACGGGAGCGGAGAATGAGCAGTTCTTC. Protein product: CASRTGAENEQFF.

CDR3 loop: CSVVGGRGTDTQYF. The CDR3 DNA is TGCAGCGTTGTAGGCGGCCGCGGAACAGATACGCAGTATTTT. The V gene is TRBV29-1, the J gene TRBJ2-3; the D is unclear. This CDR3 is 14 amino acids long. The V gene's germline CDR1 is SQVTM and CDR2 ANQGSEA. Trimming cost V 4 bases and J 3 bases, with 14 bases left between them.

V usage is TRBV5-1 and J usage is TRBJ2-5; D might be TRBD2 (5 bases). V was shortened by 4 bases and J by 5 bases, with 18 bases between the two germline ends. Germline V gene data show CDR1 as SGHRS and CDR2 as YFSETQ. The CDR3 consists of 15 residues. For the CDR3, the DNA is TGCGCCAGCAGCGGTGAGGGTAACACACTGGAGACCCAGTACTTC. It translates to CASSGEGNTLETQYF.

The chain couples TRBV4-1 to TRBJ2-3, with 8 nucleotides matching TRBD2. V dropped 4 bases and J dropped 5; count of bases not matched to a gene: 11. This CDR3 comprises 16 residues. The germline gives CDR1 MGHRA, CDR2 YSYEKL. The CDR3 coding sequence is TGCGCCAGCAGCCCGACGGTCGGGGGGGCTGAAGATACGCAGTATTTT. This encodes CASSPTVGGAEDTQYF.

The chain employs TRBV4-1 and TRBJ2-2, with 8 nucleotides matching TRBD2. With 3 bases clipped from V and 1 base from J, the junction kept 4 bases outside the gene matches. CDR3 size: 16 residues. Per germline, CDR1 MGHRA and CDR2 YSYEKL. The DNA for the CDR3 is TGCGCCAGCAGCCACCAAAGCGGGGGGAACACCGGGGAGCTGTTTTTT. Its translation: CASSHQSGGNTGELFF.

The rearrangement joins TRBV19 to TRBJ2-1; D may match TRBD1 or TRBD2 (5 bases each). CDR1 LNHDA and CDR2 SQIVND come from the germline V gene (reference sequence). The CDR3 totals 15 residues. V was clipped by 2 bases and J by 9 bases, with 17 bases between them. This CDR3 is CASSILAQPGGEQFF. CDR3 in DNA: TGTGCCAGTAGTATACTAGCTCAACCTGGGGGTGAGCAGTTCTTC.

The V gene is TRBV19, the J gene TRBJ1-2, with D unclear. V lost 11 bases to trimming and J lost 1 base, with 14 bases between them. This CDR3 contains 13 residues. Germline loops: CDR1 LNHDA, CDR2 SQIVND (reference sequence). CDR3 DNA sequence: TGTGCCTCTGCCGGGAGCCTTAACTATGGCTACACCTTC. Translation: CASAGSLNYGYTF.

The genes are TRBV5-3 and TRBJ1-1, with D possibly being TRBD1 (6 bases). TRBV5-3 is identified as an open reading frame with a role that is uncertain. The CDR3 covers 17 residues. V was shortened by 2 bases and J by 1 base, with 18 bases between the two germline ends. This CDR3 reads CARSLRGSCGRNTEAFF. DNA of the CDR3: TGTGCCAGAAGCTTAAGGGGGAGTTGTGGAAGGAACACTGAAGCTTTCTTT.

This rearrangement joins TRBV5-5 to TRBJ2-1; 7 bases agree with TRBD2. Trimming at V came to 3 bases and at J to 3 bases, leaving 6 bases not matched to a gene. This CDR3 comprises 15 residues. From germline, CDR1 is SGHKS and CDR2 YYEKEE (reference sequence). The CDR3 here is CASSSEGGSYNEQFF. Written as DNA, the CDR3 is TGTGCCAGCAGCTCCGAGGGAGGGAGCTACAATGAGCAGTTCTTC.

V is TRBV7-9 and J is TRBJ2-7; 8 bases are a match to TRBD1. Trimming removed 4 bases from V and 2 bases from J; junction bases left unmatched: 10. The CDR3 spans 16 residues. Looked up from germline, CDR1 is SEHNR and CDR2 is FQNEAQ (reference sequence). CDR3: CASSWARDRLAYEQYF. The CDR3 DNA reads TGTGCCAGCAGCTGGGCCCGGGACAGGCTAGCCTACGAGCAGTACTTC.

This sequence joins TRBV27 and TRBJ2-7, with D possibly called TRBD1 or TRBD2 (5 bases each). The germline V gene encodes CDR1 MNHEY and CDR2 SMNVEV (reference sequence). The CDR3 loop spans 13 amino acids. Trimming removed 11 bases from V and 0 bases from J, with 14 bases in between. The CDR3 spells CAAGQGPSYEQYF. The CDR3, as DNA: TGTGCCGCCGGGCAGGGACCCTCCTACGAGCAGTACTTC.

The chain links TRBV29-1 to TRBJ2-2, with D unresolved. Germline V gene data show CDR1 as SQVTM and CDR2 as ANQGSEA. V was pared by 4 bases and J by 4 bases, with 7 bases between. This CDR3 has 12 residues. CDR3 loop: CSVARSTGELFF. CDR3 bases: TGCAGCGTTGCGCGATCCACCGGGGAGCTGTTTTTT.

The chain links TRBV5-1 to TRBJ1-1, with D possibly TRBD1 on 6 matching bases. Germline lookup yields CDR1 SGHRS and CDR2 YFSETQ. Trimming cost V 3 bases and J 1 base, with 13 bases left between them. The CDR3 sequence is 15 residues long. The CDR3 reads CASSYREGKNTEAFF. The CDR3 DNA sequence: TGCGCCAGCAGCTACAGGGAAGGGAAGAACACTGAAGCTTTCTTT.

This chain uses TRBV20-1 with TRBJ2-7; D is unresolved. This CDR3 has 10 residues. Between the trimmed V and J ends, which lost 5 bases and 3 bases, there was a span of 5 bases. Germline CDR1 reads DFQATT; CDR2 reads SNEGSKA (reference sequence). CDR3 protein: CSAHFYEQYF. CDR3 DNA: TGCAGTGCTCACTTCTACGAGCAGTACTTC.

CDR3 coding DNA: TGCGCCAGCAGCCAAGGGCGCGAGGGCGCCTATAGCAATCAGCCCCAGCATTTT. Translation: CASSQGREGAYSNQPQHF. V is TRBV4-1 and J is TRBJ1-5; unclear D gene. This CDR3 is built from 18 residues. V lost 1 base and J lost 0, with 16 bases in between. CDR1 and CDR2 (germline): MGHRA, YSYEKL.

Points on this clone: The sample holds other DNA sequences that translate to the same CDR3. The chain recombines TRBV7-9 with TRBJ2-7, with D hard to call. CDR1 SEHNR and CDR2 FQNEAQ come from the germline V gene (reference sequence). Between the trimmed V and J ends, which lost 0 bases and 2 bases, there was a span of 5 bases. There are 13 residues in the CDR3. CDR3 coding DNA: TGTGCCAGCAGCTTAGCCCTAACCTACGAGCAGTACTTC. This translates into CASSLALTYEQYF. The whole variable domain, filled in from reference TRBV7-9 and TRBJ2-7, reads DTGVSQNPRHKITKRGQNVTFRCDPISEHNRLYWYRQTLGQGPEFLTYFQNEAQLEKSRLLSDRFSAERPKGSFSTLEIQRTEQGDSAMYLCASSLALTYEQYFGPGTRLTVT.

The chain couples TRBV7-9 to TRBJ2-2; weak D call: TRBD2 (5 bases). The germline gives CDR1 SEHNR, CDR2 FQNEAQ (reference sequence). The CDR3 extends over 13 amino acids. The V and J ends lost 5 bases and 5 bases respectively, with 9 bases between them. The CDR3 DNA sequence: TGTGCCAGCAGCCCATGGGAGACCGGGGAGCTGTTTTTT. Amino acid sequence: CASSPWETGELFF.

CDR3: CASSFETPQETQYF. The CDR3 coding sequence is TGCGCCAGCAGCTTTGAGACACCGCAAGAGACCCAGTACTTC. The chain couples TRBV5-1 to TRBJ2-5, with D hard to call. This CDR3 is 14 amino acids long. V was pared by 2 bases and J by 2 bases, with 10 bases between. Germline lookup yields CDR1 SGHRS and CDR2 YFSETQ. Combining the CDR3 with reference TRBV5-1 and TRBJ2-5 gives the whole variable domain KAGVTQTPRYLIKTRGQQVTLSCSPISGHRSVSWYQQTPGQGLQFLFEYFSETQRNKGNFPGRFSGRQFSNSRSEMNVSTLELGDSALYLCASSFETPQETQYFGPGTRLLVL.

The rearrangement links TRBV19 to TRBJ2-1; 7 bases line up with TRBD2. The length of the CDR3 is 16 residues. Losses at the gene ends were 3 bases for V and 1 base for J; bases not matched to a gene: 6. Looked up from germline, CDR1 is LNHDA and CDR2 is SQIVND (reference sequence). CDR3 in DNA: TGTGCCAGTAGTATGGGGTGGGGAGGGTCCTACAATGAGCAGTTCTTC. Amino acid sequence: CASSMGWGGSYNEQFF.

CDR3 amino acids: CALYGGGTEAFF. CDR3 bases: TGTGCCTTGTACGGAGGGGGGACTGAAGCTTTCTTT. The chain combines TRBV30 with TRBJ1-1, with D maybe TRBD1 (6 bases). Germline CDR1 reads GTSNPN; CDR2 reads SVGIG (reference sequence). The CDR3 covers 12 residues. V was cut by 7 bases and J by 5 bases, with 14 bases left in between.